The 21 T cell receptor beta chains below come from one sample, sequenced in a study of T cell responses to AZD1222 COVID-19 vaccine. Here immunoSEQ multiplex PCR was the method, and the copy in TCRdb shows in-frame clones only, minus some. This sample has roughly 150,000 clones, with roughly 89% found just once. The specimen was peripheral blood, collected on day 0 of AZD1222 vaccination. Receptors originate from an adult in good health.

Turning to this clone: A read error may explain this, as a much larger clone is one base away. The V and J genes are TRBV7-2 and TRBJ2-7; D possibly corresponds to TRBD1 (5 bases). The V end was cut by 2 bases, the J end by 6 bases, with 8 bases between. Per the germline V gene, CDR1 is SGHTA and CDR2 is FQGNSA. The CDR3 length is 12 residues. CDR3: CASSLIGVEQYF. Here the CDR3 DNA reads TGTGCCAGCAGCTTAATAGGGGTCGAGCAGTACTTC.

The rearrangement uses TRBV4-3 and TRBJ2-1, with 11 bases aligning to TRBD2. The junction had 20 bases not matched to a gene; V was cut back by 2 bases and J by 2 bases. The CDR3 is 22 residues long. From germline, CDR1 is LGHNA and CDR2 YSLEER. As DNA, the CDR3 is TGCGCCAGCAGCCAAAGACTAGCGGGGACCCTCGCCTTCCTTTCTACCTACAATGAGCAGTTCTTC. Encoded protein: CASSQRLAGTLAFLSTYNEQFF.

This clone was counted once. This chain links TRBV28 with TRBJ2-3; 11 positions match TRBD2. The CDR3 has 16 residues. With 4 bases clipped from V and 1 base from J, the junction kept 4 bases outside the gene matches. CDR1 is MDHEN, CDR2 SYDVKM, per germline. The CDR3, as DNA: TGTGCCAGCAGTTCCTTTAGCGGGAGGGGCACAGATACGCAGTATTTT. Protein product: CASSSFSGRGTDTQYF.

V is TRBV7-2 and J is TRBJ2-3; unclear D gene. V was pared by 0 bases and J by 4 bases, with 5 bases between. This CDR3 has 13 residues. Germline CDR1 reads SGHTA; CDR2 reads FQGNSA. In nucleotides, the CDR3 is TGTGCCAGCAGCTTAGCGGGTGCAGATACGCAGTATTTT. Amino acid sequence: CASSLAGADTQYF.

The sample holds one count of this clone. This sequence joins TRBV3-1 (or the pseudogene TRBV3-2) and TRBJ2-2, with TRBD2 matching over 7 bases. The CDR3 runs to 13 residues. From germline, CDR1 is LGHDT and CDR2 YNNKEL (reference sequence). V dropped 10 bases and J dropped 7; count of bases not matched to a gene: 9. The CDR3 nucleotides read TGTGCCACCCGTGGACCGGGGGGCGGGGAGCTGTTTTTT. Encoded protein: CATRGPGGGELFF.

The J gene is TRBJ1-4, the V gene TRBV19, with unresolved D. Germline assignment: CDR1 LNHDA and CDR2 SQIVND (reference sequence). V was clipped by 3 bases and J by 0 bases, with 8 bases between them. CDR3 length equals 15 residues. The CDR3 DNA reads as TGTGCCAGTAGTATGGGAAGAACAACTAATGAAAAACTGTTTTTT. Translated, it gives CASSMGRTTNEKLFF.

This clone showed up just once. The chain combines TRBV20-1 with TRBJ2-1; 14 bases match TRBD2. This CDR3 contains 17 residues. V shed 3 bases, J shed 4 bases, and the junction held 8 bases outside the gene matches. Germline-derived CDR1 and CDR2 are DFQATT and SNEGSKA (reference sequence). The CDR3 nucleotides read TGCAGTGCTAGTAAGGGACTAGCGGGAGTAGTTTACAATGAGCAGTTCTTC. It specifies CSASKGLAGVVYNEQFF.

The chain joins TRBV6-5 to TRBJ1-2, with D possibly matching TRBD1 (5 bases). CDR3 length: 15 residues. Germline CDR1 MNHEY, CDR2 SVGAGI. The V end was cut by 6 bases, the J end by 1 base, with 15 bases between. For the CDR3, the DNA is TGTGCCAGCAGACCACTCGGGACGGGTAACTATGGCTACACCTTC. This sequence encodes CASRPLGTGNYGYTF.

This clone was picked up a small number of times. As DNA, the CDR3 is TGCAGCGGAAACAGGGCCACTGAAGCTTTCTTT. As protein: CSGNRATEAFF. The V call is TRBV29-1, the J call TRBJ1-1, with D possibly matching TRBD1 (6 bases). The CDR3 is 11 residues long. The V end lost 7 bases, the J end lost 4 bases, and 10 bases lay between the germline ends. CDR1 SQVTM and CDR2 ANQGSEA come from the germline V gene.

J is TRBJ1-1 and V is TRBV6-5; D not resolved. This CDR3 spans 12 amino acids. V was pared by 5 bases and J by 6 bases, with 10 bases between. Germline CDR1 is MNHEY and CDR2 is SVGAGI. Here the CDR3 reads CASSHAEAEAFF. The CDR3 DNA sequence: TGTGCCAGCAGTCACGCCGAAGCTGAAGCTTTCTTT.

The genes are TRBV5-5 and TRBJ2-7, with 9 bases aligning to TRBD1. Losses at the gene ends were 2 bases for V and 1 base for J; bases not matched to a gene: 1. Germline lookup yields CDR1 SGHKS and CDR2 YYEKEE (reference sequence). CDR3 length: 14 amino acids. The CDR3 DNA sequence: TGTGCCAGCAGCTTAGGACAGGGGTCCTACGAGCAGTACTTC. Amino acids: CASSLGQGSYEQYF.

The chain has TRBV14 and TRBJ2-5; the D is unclear. Germline V gene data show CDR1 as SGHDN and CDR2 as FVKESK. V was clipped by 4 bases and J by 2 bases, with 11 bases between them. The CDR3 spans 14 residues. The DNA for the CDR3 is TGTGCCAGCAGCCTAACAACGCTTCAAGAGACCCAGTACTTC. Encoded protein: CASSLTTLQETQYF.

In its sample, this clone was seen once. The chain combines TRBV21-1 with TRBJ1-2; TRBD1 was called by the table and not checked on the DNA. TRBV21-1 is assigned pseudogene status. The CDR3 consists of 15 residues. CDR3 in amino acids: CASSTVDGAGPGYTF. The CDR3, as DNA: TGTGCCAGCAGCACAGTCGACGGCGCAGGTCCCGGCTACACCTTC.

The chain is built from TRBV28 and TRBJ1-5; D is unresolved. With 3 bases removed from V and 1 base from J, the gap between germline ends came to 13 bases. The CDR3 consists of 16 residues. Germline V CDR1 and CDR2: MDHEN, SYDVKM. The CDR3 is CASSFMGFFSNQPQHF. The CDR3 nucleotides are TGTGCCAGCAGTTTTATGGGGTTTTTCAGCAATCAGCCCCAGCATTTT.

In its sample, this clone was seen once. The J gene is TRBJ2-2, the V gene TRBV2; possibly TRBD2 for D (6 bases). Looked up from germline, CDR1 is SNHLY and CDR2 is FYNNEI. The V end was cut by 4 bases, the J end by 4 bases, with 10 bases between. The CDR3 spans 14 residues. The CDR3 is CASSVVGGTGELFF. In DNA form, the CDR3 reads TGTGCCAGCAGTGTGGTGGGAGGCACCGGGGAGCTGTTTTTT.

V is TRBV5-4 and J is TRBJ2-3, with D tentatively TRBD2 (7 bases). The CDR3 has 16 amino acids. V gave up 4 bases and J gave up 2 bases, with 17 bases separating them. The V gene's germline CDR1 is SGHNT and CDR2 YYREEE (reference sequence). In DNA form, the CDR3 reads TGTGCCAGCAGCCTGGGGGCTAGCGGCTACACAGATACGCAGTATTTT. Its translation: CASSLGASGYTDTQYF.

This rearrangement joins TRBV7-2 to TRBJ2-1, with unresolved D. V lost 5 bases to trimming and J lost 3 bases, with 14 bases between them. CDR3 length equals 15 residues. Looked up from germline, CDR1 is SGHTA and CDR2 is FQGNSA. CDR3 nucleotide sequence: TGTGCCAGCAGCCTCTCTGGTTTGAACTACAATGAGCAGTTCTTC. It codes for CASSLSGLNYNEQFF.

This rearrangement joins TRBV6-5 to TRBJ2-7; D may match TRBD1 or TRBD2 (6 bases each). The germline gives CDR1 MNHEY, CDR2 SVGAGI. V dropped 8 bases and J dropped 4 bases, with 15 bases sitting between them. The CDR3 sequence is 13 residues long. The CDR3 sequence is CASCRGDRYEQYF. The CDR3 bases are TGTGCCAGCTGTAGGGGGGACCGATACGAGCAGTACTTC.

The chain carries TRBV10-3 and TRBJ1-6, with D possibly TRBD1 on 5 matching bases. Germline CDR1 reads ENHRY; CDR2 reads SYGVKD. V lost 6 bases and J 7 bases, leaving 13 bases between the germline ends. The CDR3 is 14 amino acids. CDR3 nucleotide sequence: TGTGCCATCAGGCTGGGGACGGTGAATTCACCCCTCCACTTT. Amino acid sequence: CAIRLGTVNSPLHF.

This rearrangement joins TRBV4-1 to TRBJ2-3, with unresolved D. CDR1 is MGHRA and CDR2 is YSYEKL in the germline V gene. The CDR3 spans 17 residues. V lost 0 bases and J lost 1, with 14 bases in between. The CDR3 reads CASSQERYSLRTDTQYF. The CDR3 coding sequence is TGCGCCAGCAGCCAAGAACGGTACAGCCTTCGCACAGATACGCAGTATTTT.

J is TRBJ2-7 and V is TRBV23-1; D is undetermined. TRBV23-1 is labeled an ORF, and its function is uncertain. This CDR3 is 12 amino acids long. Between the trimmed V and J ends, which lost 0 bases and 4 bases, there was a span of 4 bases. DNA of the CDR3: TGCGCCAGCAGTCAATCCAGTTACGAGCAGTACTTC. As protein: CASSQSSYEQYF.